The 5 T cell receptor beta chains presented below share a single source sample, sequenced in a study of tumor-infiltrating lymphocytes in localized non-small cell lung cancer. Sequencing used immunoSEQ multiplex PCR; TCRdb keeps in-frame clones, though not all of them. The sample lists 7,300 or so clones; under 80% were seen once. The sequenced sample consisted of uninvolved lung tissue not adjacent to the tumor. These receptors all come from a human donor with non-small cell lung cancer.

The gene calls are TRBV5-1 and TRBJ2-7, with D perhaps matching TRBD1 (5 bases). Deletions cut 0 bases from V and 5 bases from J, with 15 bases between. Germline assignment: CDR1 SGHRS and CDR2 YFSETQ. This CDR3 has 15 residues. The CDR3 DNA reads as TGCGCCAGCAGCTTGGAAGGTGGGGCCCGCCACGAGCAGTACTTC. This codes for CASSLEGGARHEQYF. Combining the CDR3 with reference TRBV5-1 and TRBJ2-7 gives the whole variable domain KAGVTQTPRYLIKTRGQQVTLSCSPISGHRSVSWYQQTPGQGLQFLFEYFSETQRNKGNFPGRFSGRQFSNSRSEMNVSTLELGDSALYLCASSLEGGARHEQYFGPGTRLTVT.

This clone has only a few counts. The chain uses TRBV9 and TRBJ1-1; D is ambiguous. Germline CDR1 is SGDLS and CDR2 is YYNGEE. This CDR3 has 13 amino acids. The V end was cut by 4 bases, the J end by 4 bases, with 11 bases between. The CDR3 coding sequence is TGTGCCAGCAGCCTCTGGGTAAGCACTGAAGCTTTCTTT. Its translation is CASSLWVSTEAFF.

The rearrangement uses TRBV19 and TRBJ1-1, with D hard to call. CDR3 size: 12 residues. The ends were cut back, 8 bases at V and 7 bases at J, with 14 bases in the middle. Germline values: CDR1 LNHDA, CDR2 SQIVND (reference sequence). The DNA of the CDR3 is TGTGCCAGTGTAGGCCGCGGCAGTGAAGCTTTCTTT. This gives the protein CASVGRGSEAFF.

The rearrangement joins TRBV25-1 to TRBJ1-4; D gene unclear. The CDR3 loop spans 12 amino acids. Trimming took off 3 bases at V and 7 bases at J, with 6 bases between the two ends. CDR1 and CDR2 (germline): MGHDK, SYGVNS. CDR3: CASSDLSEKLFF. As DNA, the CDR3 is TGTGCCAGCAGTGATTTGAGTGAAAAACTGTTTTTT. Together with reference TRBV25-1 and TRBJ1-4, the CDR3 gives the full variable domain: EADIYQTPRYLVIGTGKKITLECSQTMGHDKMYWYQQDPGMELHLIHYSYGVNSTEKGDLSSESTVSRIRTEHFPLTLESARPSHTSQYLCASSDLSEKLFFGSGTQLSVL.

The chain combines TRBV6-5 with TRBJ2-7; TRBD2 matches at 7 bases. The CDR3 has 15 amino acids. Germline V gives CDR1 MNHEY, CDR2 SVGAGI. V shed 7 bases and J 0 bases; nucleotides not matched to a gene: 9. In DNA form, the CDR3 reads TGTGCCAGCACCCAAAGCGGGGAGAGCTCCTACGAGCAGTACTTC. The encoded protein is CASTQSGESSYEQYF.